This T cell receptor beta chain was identified during a study of shared clonotypes between healthy human individuals. The method was immunoSEQ multiplex PCR; TCRdb's version includes in-frame clones alone and lacks a portion of them. The data show 2,500,000 or so clones, with roughly nine tenths seen just once and 0.14% held by the top ten. Points on this clone: Its target is unknown.

This CDR3 region has 16 residues. V was shortened by 4 bases and J by 0 bases, with 15 bases between the two germline ends. Germline assignment: CDR1 LNHDA and CDR2 SQIVND (reference sequence). Donation came from healthy HIV-negative adults that had no recent acute infections or vaccinations. Study-level points and caveats: Sampling involved blood alone; tissue repertoires likely differ.

Sequences were obtained from naive CD4+ T cells sorted from blood. This sample's subset: CD45RA+ positively selected. The sequence was obtained from a man in his late teens or twenties in good health. The chain joins TRBV19 to TRBJ1-2; D is perhaps TRBD1 (6 bases). The CDR3, as DNA: TGTGCCAGTAGTACCCATTGGGGGCAGACTAACTATGGCTACACCTTC. Amino acids: CASSTHWGQTNYGYTF.